This TCR beta chain came from a study of control samples from healthy donors and cancer patients. In germline, CDR1 is SGHTA, CDR2 FQGNSA. CDR3 size: 15 residues. V lost 5 bases to trimming and J lost 0 bases; unmatched junction nucleotides: 5. Libraries were prepared by immunoSEQ multiplex PCR; TCRdb keeps only in-frame clonotypes and omits some of them. The sample consists of over 85,000 clones, roughly 83% of them appearing once. V and J are TRBV7-2 and TRBJ2-7; 9 bases match TRBD1. Input material: PBMCs. The sequence was collected from a man between 65 and 85 years old with lung cancer. The CDR3 sequence: CASSIGTGPSYEQYF. DNA for the CDR3: TGTGCCAGCAGCATTGGGACAGGGCCCTCCTACGAGCAGTACTTC.